This TCR beta chain came from a study of beta chain features in type 1 diabetes. Study results and limitations: Amplification by PCR could prefer shorter templates, with the same effect in patients and controls. The study left unresolved whether HLA type influences TCRB rearrangement.

The length of the CDR3 is 12 residues. Germline V CDR1 and CDR2: WSHSY, SAAADI. Trimming left V 8 bases short and J 2 bases short, with 9 bases between. Expressed TCRB transcripts were sequenced because the isolated RNA had all been reverse transcribed beforehand. The method was immunoSEQ multiplex PCR; TCRdb's version includes in-frame clones alone and lacks a portion of them. The sample shows over 150,000 clones, approximately 8.1% of them seen only once. This clone occurred a few times. As yet, its antigen is unknown. The TCR comes from a man aged 18 to 35 in good health. The V gene is TRBV10-2, the J gene TRBJ1-2, with D perhaps matching TRBD1 (6 bases). Input material: central memory CD4+ T cells from blood. The CDR3 region is CASGDRNYGYTF. In nucleotides, the CDR3 is TGCGCCAGCGGAGACAGGAACTATGGCTACACCTTC.